The clone carrying this T cell receptor beta chain was detected a few times. Antigen unknown. This specimen belongs to a study of HIV-infected patients and healthy controls. Study conclusions and caveats: Healthy controls shared more CDR3 sequences between individuals than HIV-infected patients did. Size-matched repertoire data failed to replicate the apparent Gini index recovery after therapy in HIV-infected patients.

Reverse transcription used around 540 ng RNA and constant-region primers for alpha and beta. Separate chain-specific third strand synthesis with multiplexing indices produced the alpha and beta libraries. TCRdb processed the 5' RACE reads anew with MiXCR; each CDR3 protein has one entry. The sample shows roughly 22,000 distinct CDR3 sequences, 8.5% to 9% of them seen only once. All unsorted peripheral T cells were captured because whole blood was used without fractionation. The origin of this receptor is an adult in good health. Input material: blood.

The CDR3 protein is CASSLAVSHLGNTIYF. CDR3 coding DNA: TGTGCCAGCAGCTTGGCCGTCAGCCATCTGGGAAACACCATATATTTT. The chain links TRBV5-6 to TRBJ1-3; D gene unclear. CDR1 is SGHDT, CDR2 YYEEEE, per germline. Trimming cost V 0 bases and J 4 bases, with 14 bases left between them. The CDR3 loop spans 16 amino acids.